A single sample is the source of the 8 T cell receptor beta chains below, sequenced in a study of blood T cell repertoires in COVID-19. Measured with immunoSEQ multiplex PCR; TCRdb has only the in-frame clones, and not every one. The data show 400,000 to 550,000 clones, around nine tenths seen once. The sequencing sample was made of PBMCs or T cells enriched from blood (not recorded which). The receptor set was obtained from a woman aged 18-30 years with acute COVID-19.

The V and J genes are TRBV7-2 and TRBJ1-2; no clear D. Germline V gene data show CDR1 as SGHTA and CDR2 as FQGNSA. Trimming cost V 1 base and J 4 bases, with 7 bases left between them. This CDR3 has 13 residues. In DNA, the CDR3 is TGTGCCAGCAGCTTAGTACAGAGCTATGGCTACACCTTC. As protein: CASSLVQSYGYTF.

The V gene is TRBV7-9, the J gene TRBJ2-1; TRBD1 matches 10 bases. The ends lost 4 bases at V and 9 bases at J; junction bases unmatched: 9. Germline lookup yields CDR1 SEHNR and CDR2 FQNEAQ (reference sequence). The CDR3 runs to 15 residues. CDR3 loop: CASSSRQGAGSEQFF. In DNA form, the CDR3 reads TGTGCCAGCAGCTCCCGACAGGGGGCAGGGAGTGAGCAGTTCTTC. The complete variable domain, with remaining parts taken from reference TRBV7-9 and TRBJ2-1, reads DTGVSQNPRHKITKRGQNVTFRCDPISEHNRLYWYRQTLGQGPEFLTYFQNEAQLEKSRLLSDRFSAERPKGSFSTLEIQRTEQGDSAMYLCASSSRQGAGSEQFFGPGTRLTVL.

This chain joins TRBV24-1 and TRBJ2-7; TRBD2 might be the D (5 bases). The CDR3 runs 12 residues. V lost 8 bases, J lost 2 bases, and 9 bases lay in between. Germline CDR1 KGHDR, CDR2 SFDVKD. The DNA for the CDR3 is TGTGCCACCAAAGGGAGCCCCTACGAGCAGTACTTC. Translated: CATKGSPYEQYF.

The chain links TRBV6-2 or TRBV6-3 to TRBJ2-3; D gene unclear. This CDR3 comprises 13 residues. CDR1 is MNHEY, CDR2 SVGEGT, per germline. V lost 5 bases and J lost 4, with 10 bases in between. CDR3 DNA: TGTGCCAGCAGTACCACTGCTTCAGATACGCAGTATTTT. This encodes CASSTTASDTQYF.

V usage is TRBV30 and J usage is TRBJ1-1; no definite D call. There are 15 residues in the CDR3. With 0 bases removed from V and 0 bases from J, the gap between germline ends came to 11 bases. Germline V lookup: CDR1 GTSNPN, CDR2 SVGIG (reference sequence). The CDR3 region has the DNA TGTGCCTGGAGTGTACGGCGTACTATGAACACTGAAGCTTTCTTT. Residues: CAWSVRRTMNTEAFF.

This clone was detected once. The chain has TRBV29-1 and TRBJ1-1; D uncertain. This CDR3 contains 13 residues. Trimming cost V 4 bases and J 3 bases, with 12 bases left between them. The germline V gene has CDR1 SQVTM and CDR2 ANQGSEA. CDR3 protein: CSVARATDTEAFF. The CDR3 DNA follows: TGCAGCGTTGCGAGGGCTACGGACACTGAAGCTTTCTTT. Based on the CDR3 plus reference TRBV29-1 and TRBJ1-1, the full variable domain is SAVISQKPSRDICQRGTSLTIQCQVDSQVTMMFWYRQQPGQSLTLIATANQGSEATYESGFVIDKFPISRPNLTFSTLTVSNMSPEDSSIYLCSVARATDTEAFFGQGTRLTVV.

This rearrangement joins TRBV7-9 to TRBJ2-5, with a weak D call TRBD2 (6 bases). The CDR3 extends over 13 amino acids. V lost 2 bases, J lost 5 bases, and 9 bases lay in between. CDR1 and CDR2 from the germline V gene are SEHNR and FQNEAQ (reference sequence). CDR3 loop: CASSLFLAETQYF. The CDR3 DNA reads TGTGCCAGCAGCTTATTCCTAGCGGAGACCCAGTACTTC. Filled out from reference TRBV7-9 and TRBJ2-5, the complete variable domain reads DTGVSQNPRHKITKRGQNVTFRCDPISEHNRLYWYRQTLGQGPEFLTYFQNEAQLEKSRLLSDRFSAERPKGSFSTLEIQRTEQGDSAMYLCASSLFLAETQYFGPGTRLLVL.

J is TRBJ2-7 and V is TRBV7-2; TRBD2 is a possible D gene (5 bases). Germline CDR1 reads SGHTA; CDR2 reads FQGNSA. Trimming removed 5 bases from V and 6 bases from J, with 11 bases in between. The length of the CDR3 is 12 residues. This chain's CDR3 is CASSVLAAEQYF. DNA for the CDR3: TGTGCCAGCAGCGTGCTAGCAGCCGAGCAGTACTTC.